A single sample gave rise to the 25 T cell receptor beta chains below, sequenced in a study of blood T cell repertoires in COVID-19. TCRdb keeps only in-frame clones here, not all; method: immunoSEQ multiplex PCR. The data hold fewer than 350,000 clones, with just under 90% observed a single time. Sequences were obtained from PBMCs or T cells enriched from blood (not recorded which). Receptors were obtained from a woman aged 25 to 39 with acute COVID-19.

V gene TRBV6-2 or TRBV6-3 combines with J gene TRBJ2-1; D is ambiguous. This CDR3 has 11 amino acids. Trimming stripped 2 bases from V and 12 bases from J, with 8 bases between. Germline V gives CDR1 MNHEY, CDR2 SVGEGT. The CDR3, as DNA: TGTGCCAGCAGTTACCCGGCAGGGCAGTTCTTC. Amino acids: CASSYPAGQFF.

This sequence joins TRBV28 and TRBJ2-7; 14 bases are shared with TRBD2. V lost 6 bases and J lost 0; bases outside the gene matches: 7. The CDR3 has 17 amino acids. The germline CDR1 and CDR2 sequences are MDHEN and SYDVKM. The CDR3 reads CASSSGTSGSGSYEQYF. The CDR3 region has the DNA TGTGCCAGCAGCTCTGGGACTAGCGGGAGTGGCTCCTACGAGCAGTACTTC.

The DNA for the CDR3 is TGTGCCAGCAGTTCTCACTCCACAGATACGCAGTATTTT. This sequence encodes CASSSHSTDTQYF. This sequence joins TRBV6-4 and TRBJ2-3; D is unresolved. Germline values: CDR1 MRHNA, CDR2 SNTAGT. The CDR3 loop spans 13 amino acids. V dropped 5 bases and J dropped 2 bases, with 8 bases sitting between them.

The chain carries TRBV7-9 and TRBJ1-4; 7 bases line up with TRBD1. The trim removed 6 bases at V and 5 bases at J, leaving 12 bases unmatched. The CDR3 consists of 16 residues. Germline CDR1 is SEHNR and CDR2 is FQNEAQ (reference sequence). CDR3 loop: CASRKSIQGENEKLFF. The CDR3 DNA reads as TGTGCCAGCAGAAAAAGTATCCAGGGGGAGAATGAAAAACTGTTTTTT.

This clone was detected only once. The chain uses TRBV7-9 and TRBJ2-5, with D possibly TRBD1 on 5 matching bases. The CDR3 is made up of 17 amino acids. CDR1 is SEHNR, CDR2 FQNEAQ, per germline (reference sequence). V was clipped by 2 bases and J by 4 bases, with 20 bases between them. CDR3 DNA sequence: TGTGCCAGCAGCTTAAAACCACCCCCCAGGGCCGGAGAGACCCAGTACTTC. This codes for CASSLKPPPRAGETQYF.

This clone was found once. The rearrangement uses TRBV28 and TRBJ1-2; D is possibly TRBD1 (5 bases). Trimming pared 8 bases from V and 4 bases from J, leaving 8 bases between. This CDR3 has 11 residues. Germline values: CDR1 MDHEN, CDR2 SYDVKM. The CDR3 region is CASDSTYGYTF. In DNA, the CDR3 is TGTGCCAGCGACAGCACCTATGGCTACACCTTC.

The CDR3 bases are TGTGCCACCAAAGTAGCGCACGACACCTACGAGCAGTACTTC. Amino acid sequence: CATKVAHDTYEQYF. The chain joins TRBV19 to TRBJ2-7; TRBD2 might be the D (5 bases). CDR1 is LNHDA and CDR2 is SQIVND in the germline V gene (reference sequence). Trimming left V 10 bases short and J 2 bases short, with 18 bases between. CDR3 length: 14 amino acids.

The CDR3 is CASSLAAMGPTEAFF. CDR3 DNA sequence: TGTGCCAGCAGCTTAGCGGCCATGGGGCCGACTGAAGCTTTCTTT. J is TRBJ1-1 and V is TRBV7-9, with D possibly TRBD1 on 5 matching bases. This CDR3 has 15 amino acids. The V end was cut by 0 bases, the J end by 5 bases, with 13 bases between. The V gene's germline CDR1 is SEHNR and CDR2 FQNEAQ (reference sequence). Full variable domain (rest looked up from reference TRBV7-9 and TRBJ1-1): DTGVSQNPRHKITKRGQNVTFRCDPISEHNRLYWYRQTLGQGPEFLTYFQNEAQLEKSRLLSDRFSAERPKGSFSTLEIQRTEQGDSAMYLCASSLAAMGPTEAFFGQGTRLTVV.

This clone was counted a few times. The chain uses TRBV24-1 and TRBJ1-4; 9 bases fit TRBD1. From germline, CDR1 is KGHDR and CDR2 SFDVKD. V was clipped by 4 bases and J by 6 bases; unmatched bases: 5. The CDR3 totals 15 residues. The CDR3 here is CATSDRRDRDEKLFF. Here the CDR3 DNA reads TGTGCCACCAGTGACCGCCGGGACAGGGATGAAAAACTGTTTTTT.

This sequence joins TRBV29-1 and TRBJ2-2, with a possible D match to TRBD2 (5 bases). Germline assignment: CDR1 SQVTM and CDR2 ANQGSEA. The CDR3 spans 17 residues. The V gene lost 3 bases and the J gene lost 1 base, with 18 bases spanning the gap. The CDR3 protein is CSVEVARGFVNTGELFF. DNA of the CDR3: TGCAGCGTTGAGGTAGCGAGAGGATTCGTGAACACCGGGGAGCTGTTTTTT.

The chain has TRBV19 and TRBJ1-1; D ambiguous. The CDR3 covers 14 residues. CDR1 and CDR2 from the germline V gene are LNHDA and SQIVND (reference sequence). The V end lost 5 bases, the J end lost 3 bases, and 13 bases lay between the germline ends. The CDR3 region is CASSPVVGDTEAFF. The CDR3 DNA reads as TGTGCCAGTAGTCCGGTAGTCGGGGACACTGAAGCTTTCTTT.

The table lists this clone with a few counts. This chain connects TRBV4-3 to TRBJ2-2; 11 nucleotides agree with TRBD2. The CDR3 contains 18 residues. V shed 0 bases, J shed 1 base, and the junction held 4 bases outside the gene matches. From germline, CDR1 is LGHNA and CDR2 YSLEER. The CDR3 DNA reads as TGCGCCAGCAGCCAAGAAACTAGCGGGAGTAGGAACACCGGGGAGCTGTTTTTT. Translated, it gives CASSQETSGSRNTGELFF.

The rearrangement links TRBV5-4 to TRBJ2-7, with D unclear. Trimming took 5 bases from V and 3 from J, leaving 18 bases between them. The CDR3 totals 15 residues. The V gene's germline CDR1 is SGHNT and CDR2 YYREEE (reference sequence). The DNA of the CDR3 is TGTGCCAGCAGTCTTGACCAGCTTGGGCGCTACGAGCAGTACTTC. It encodes CASSLDQLGRYEQYF.

V usage is TRBV3-1 (or the pseudogene TRBV3-2) and J usage is TRBJ1-1; perhaps TRBD1 as D (5 bases). The CDR3 contains 15 residues. From germline, CDR1 is LGHDT and CDR2 YNNKEL (reference sequence). Trimming took off 7 bases at V and 6 bases at J, with 21 bases between the two ends. The CDR3 sequence is CASTSRGVLGAEAFF. The CDR3 DNA sequence: TGTGCCAGCACCTCTCGGGGGGTCCTAGGCGCTGAAGCTTTCTTT.

The chain couples TRBV6-5 to TRBJ1-2; 11 positions match TRBD1. The CDR3 is made up of 15 amino acids. J was trimmed by 7 bases and V by 6 bases; bases with no gene match: 10. Germline lookup yields CDR1 MNHEY and CDR2 SVGAGI. This CDR3 reads CASRRGTGGVLGYTF. DNA for the CDR3: TGTGCCAGCAGGAGGGGGACAGGGGGAGTTCTTGGCTACACCTTC.

CDR3 sequence (DNA): TGTGCCAGCAGAATTAGGGGCGACGAGCAGTACTTC. Protein sequence: CASRIRGDEQYF. The chain is built from TRBV11-2 and TRBJ2-7; D is possibly TRBD1 (5 bases). Germline V gene data show CDR1 as SGHAT and CDR2 as FQNNGV. This CDR3 is built from 12 residues. Trimming took off 6 bases at V and 5 bases at J, with 11 bases between the two ends.

This chain connects TRBV11-2 to TRBJ2-1, with 13 bases identical to TRBD2. The V and J ends lost 2 bases and 5 bases, in that order; junction bases with no gene match: 6. The V gene's germline CDR1 is SGHAT and CDR2 FQNNGV. This CDR3 has 17 amino acids. CDR3 DNA sequence: TGTGCCAGCAGCTTAAGACCCGGACTAGCGGGAGACAATGAGCAGTTCTTC. The encoded protein is CASSLRPGLAGDNEQFF.

This rearrangement joins TRBV7-9 to TRBJ1-6; 7 nucleotides align to TRBD1. The V segment lost 5 bases and the J segment 6 bases; nucleotides outside the gene matches: 4. There are 14 residues in the CDR3. Looked up from germline, CDR1 is SEHNR and CDR2 is FQNEAQ (reference sequence). In DNA form, the CDR3 reads TGTGCCAGCAGCCGACAGGGTTTTAATTCACCCCTCCACTTT. As protein: CASSRQGFNSPLHF.

The CDR3 DNA sequence: TGTGCCTGGAGTGATAGGACAGGGTGGGTTGAGCAGTTCTTC. Protein: CAWSDRTGWVEQFF. The V and J genes are TRBV30 and TRBJ2-1, with 8 nucleotides matching TRBD1. Germline V gene data show CDR1 as GTSNPN and CDR2 as SVGIG (reference sequence). Losses at the gene ends were 1 base for V and 9 bases for J; bases not matched to a gene: 8. The CDR3 totals 14 residues.

This chain connects TRBV28 to TRBJ2-1; 11 nucleotides line up with TRBD2. The CDR3 extends over 15 amino acids. V dropped 7 bases and J dropped 9; count of bases not matched to a gene: 11. Germline V gene lookup returns CDR1 MDHEN and CDR2 SYDVKM. Here the CDR3 DNA reads TGTGCCAGCACCCGCGATCTAGCGGGAGGAGGTGAGCAGTTCTTC. Amino acid sequence: CASTRDLAGGGEQFF.

J is TRBJ2-7 and V is TRBV18, with 7 bases matching TRBD1. CDR3 length equals 13 residues. The junction had 1 base not matched to a gene; V was cut back by 1 base and J by 4 bases. Germline CDR1 KGHSH, CDR2 LQKENI. As DNA, the CDR3 is TGTGCCAGCTCACCACAGGACAGGTACGAGCAGTACTTC. It translates to CASSPQDRYEQYF.

The J gene is TRBJ2-7, the V gene TRBV15; the match to TRBD1 covers 11 bases. CDR1 and CDR2 (germline): LNHNV, YYDKDF (reference sequence). Unmatched junction bases numbered 6, after V lost 2 bases and J lost 3 bases. CDR3 size: 16 residues. This chain's CDR3 is CATSRPVGTGGYEQYF. The DNA of the CDR3 is TGTGCCACCAGCAGACCTGTGGGGACAGGGGGCTACGAGCAGTACTTC.

V and J are TRBV7-2 and TRBJ2-7; TRBD2 matches 13 bases. CDR1 is SGHTA and CDR2 is FQGNSA in the germline V gene. The CDR3 is 18 amino acids. J was trimmed by 0 bases and V by 6 bases; bases with no gene match: 11. The CDR3 bases are TGTGCCAGCAGTAGAAACGGACTAGCGGGAGTCACCTCCTACGAGCAGTACTTC. Encoded protein: CASSRNGLAGVTSYEQYF.

V is TRBV6-5 and J is TRBJ2-1; 8 bases agree with TRBD2. From germline, CDR1 is MNHEY and CDR2 SVGAGI. The CDR3 covers 13 residues. J was trimmed by 6 bases and V by 5 bases; bases with no gene match: 3. CDR3 in amino acids: CASSLTSGNEQFF. As DNA, the CDR3 is TGTGCCAGCAGTCTAACTAGCGGCAATGAGCAGTTCTTC.

V is TRBV6-1 and J is TRBJ1-1, with no clear D. The CDR3 contains 14 residues. V shed 0 bases and J shed 4 bases, with 9 bases lying between them. Per germline, CDR1 MNHNS and CDR2 SASEGT. CDR3 in amino acids: CASSEASMFTEAFF. CDR3 sequence (DNA): TGTGCCAGCAGTGAAGCGTCAATGTTCACTGAAGCTTTCTTT.